Included here is one T cell receptor (beta chain) sequence, with context. The source of the sample is a study of cytomegalovirus exposure and HLA in healthy donors. The PCR contained 60 Vbeta and 13 Jbeta primers. The protocol was immunoSEQ multiplex PCR, while the TCRdb copy is restricted to in-frame clones and leaves out a portion. The sample shows about 130,000 clones, around 78% of them seen only once. Trimming pared 3 bases from V and 7 bases from J, leaving 12 bases between. Per germline, CDR1 LNHDA and CDR2 SQIVND (reference sequence). There are 13 residues in the CDR3. The source of this sequence is a woman aged 45-60 years in good health and CMV-seronegative. J is TRBJ1-1 and V is TRBV19; no reliable D call. Specimen: PBMCs. CDR3 sequence (DNA): TGTGCCAGTAGTATTCCGTGGGCAATTGAAGCTTTCTTT. This codes for CASSIPWAIEAFF.